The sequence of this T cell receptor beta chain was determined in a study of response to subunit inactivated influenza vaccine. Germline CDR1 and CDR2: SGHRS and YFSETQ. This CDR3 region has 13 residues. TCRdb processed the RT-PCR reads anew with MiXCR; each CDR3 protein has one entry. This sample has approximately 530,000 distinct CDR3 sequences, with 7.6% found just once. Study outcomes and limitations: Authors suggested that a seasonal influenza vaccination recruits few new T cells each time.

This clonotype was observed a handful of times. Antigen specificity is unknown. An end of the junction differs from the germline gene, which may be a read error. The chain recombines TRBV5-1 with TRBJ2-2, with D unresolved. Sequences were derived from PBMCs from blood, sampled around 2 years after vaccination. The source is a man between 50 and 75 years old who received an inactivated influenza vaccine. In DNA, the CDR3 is TGCGCCAGCAGCTTGTCGAAAACCGGGGAGCTGTTTTTT. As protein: CASSLSKTGELFF.